The 8 T cell receptor beta chains presented below share a single source sample, sequenced in a study of T cells expressing NK-cell markers. TCRdb reanalyzed the 5' RACE reads, giving one entry per CDR3 protein sequence and no DNA. This sample carries over 100,000 distinct CDR3 sequences, with around a sixth going to the ten biggest clones. The sequenced material came from blood T cells: a sorted CD56 or NKG2C T cell subset, CD4+ or CD8+ T cells, or bulk PBMC T cells (not recorded which). The source of these receptors is a woman aged 18-70 years in good health.

This chain uses TRBV7-8 with TRBJ2-2; there is no DNA to check the TCRdb D call of TRBD1. CDR3 length: 18 residues. The germline CDR1 and CDR2 sequences are SGHVS and FQNEAQ. CDR3 region: CASSLRLGAGANTGELFF.

The rearrangement joins TRBV7-9 to TRBJ2-5; TCRdb proposes TRBD1, but this gene call is untestable without DNA. The CDR3 length is 13 residues. Germline V lookup: CDR1 SEHNR, CDR2 FQNEAQ (reference sequence). CDR3 residues: CASIGKRRETQYF.

This sequence joins TRBV4-3 and TRBJ2-7; TCRdb's assignment of TRBD2 cannot be checked, as there is no DNA. CDR3 size: 13 residues. Germline V gene sequence: CDR1 LGHNA, CDR2 YSLEER. The CDR3 loop is CASSQTRGRAQYF.

The chain employs TRBV11-2 and TRBJ2-1. This CDR3 spans 15 amino acids. The germline CDR1 and CDR2 sequences are SGHAT and FQNNGV. CDR3 region: CASSRQVSSYNEQFF.

This chain connects TRBV5-6 to TRBJ2-7. The CDR3 runs 12 residues. Germline V gene lookup returns CDR1 SGHDT and CDR2 YYEEEE. The CDR3 spells CASRGISYEQYF. The entire variable domain, with the rest obtained from reference TRBV5-6 and TRBJ2-7, is as follows: DAGVTQSPTHLIKTRGQQVTLRCSPKSGHDTVSWYQQALGQGPQFIFQYYEEEERQRGNFPDRFSGHQFPNYSSELNVNALLLGDSALYLCASRGISYEQYFGPGTRLTVT.

The rearrangement joins TRBV15 to TRBJ2-3; TCRdb proposes TRBD1, but this gene call is untestable without DNA. Looked up from germline, CDR1 is LNHNV and CDR2 is YYDKDF (reference sequence). CDR3 length equals 15 residues. The CDR3 sequence is CATSRGAALTDTQYF. Full variable domain (outside the CDR3, taken from reference TRBV15 and TRBJ2-3): DAMVIQNPRYQVTQFGKPVTLSCSQTLNHNVMYWYQQKSSQAPKLLFHYYDKDFNNEADTPDNFQSRRPNTSFCFLDIRSPGLGDTAMYLCATSRGAALTDTQYFGPGTRLTVL.

The chain couples TRBV9 to TRBJ1-5. CDR1 and CDR2 (germline): SGDLS, YYNGEE. CDR3 length: 14 amino acids. The CDR3 protein is CASSADVGYQPQHF.

This chain joins TRBV7-9 and TRBJ1-5; TCRdb lists TRBD1, though no DNA is available to test this call. The CDR3 sequence is 16 residues long. CDR1 is SEHNR and CDR2 is FQNEAQ in the germline V gene (reference sequence). The CDR3 protein is CASSSPDRGDRQPQHF.